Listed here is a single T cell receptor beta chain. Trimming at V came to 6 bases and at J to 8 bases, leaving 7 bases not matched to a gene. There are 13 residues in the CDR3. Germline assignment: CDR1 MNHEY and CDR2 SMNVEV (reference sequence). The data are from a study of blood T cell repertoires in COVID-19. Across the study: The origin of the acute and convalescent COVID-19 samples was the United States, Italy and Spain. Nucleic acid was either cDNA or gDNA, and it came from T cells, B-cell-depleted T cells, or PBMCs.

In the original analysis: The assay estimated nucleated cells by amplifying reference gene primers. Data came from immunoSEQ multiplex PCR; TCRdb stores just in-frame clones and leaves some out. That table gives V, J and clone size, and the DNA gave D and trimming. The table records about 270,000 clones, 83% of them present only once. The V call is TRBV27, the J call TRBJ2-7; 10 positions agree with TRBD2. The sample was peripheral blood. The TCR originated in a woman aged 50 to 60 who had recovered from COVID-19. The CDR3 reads CASRFRTSGKQYF. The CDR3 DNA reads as TGTGCCAGCAGGTTTCGGACTAGCGGCAAGCAGTACTTC.